The TCR beta chain described here comes from a study of brain T cells in children with intractable seizures. Findings and limits, study-wide: Clones missing pre-surgery may reflect undersampling of that blood sample.

Only cases whose brain tissue showed the highest T cell transcript signatures were sequenced. Pre-surgery treatment included at least one anti-epileptic drug. Trimming removed 3 bases from V and 2 bases from J, with 5 bases in between. This CDR3 contains 11 residues. Germline CDR1 and CDR2: DFQATT and SNEGSKA (reference sequence). TCRdb keeps only in-frame clones here, not all; method: immunoSEQ multiplex PCR. The data hold just under 65,000 clones, with about 96% observed a single time. Remarks on this clone: The antigen is not known.

The TCR comes from a boy under two years old with focal cortical dysplasia and intractable seizures. The specimen comprised peripheral blood, sampled at surgery. This sequence joins TRBV20-1 and TRBJ2-7; D gene unclear. CDR3 sequence reads: CSASTTYEQYF. The CDR3 nucleotides read TGCAGTGCTAGTACGACCTACGAGCAGTACTTC.